Included here is one TCR beta chain sequence, with context. Sequenced by immunoSEQ multiplex PCR; TCRdb stores in-frame clones only, minus some. The sample yields around 480,000 clones, 60% to 80% seen once. This sample was included in a study of shared clonotypes between healthy human individuals. V lost 6 bases and J 0 bases, leaving 14 bases between the germline ends. Germline CDR1 and CDR2: MDHEN and SYDVKM. The CDR3 length is 15 residues. V gene TRBV28 combines with J gene TRBJ1-2, with D possibly TRBD1 on 5 matching bases. This TCR derives from a middle-aged woman in good health. Some clones in this sample may be carry-over from other donors' samples. Sequencing was performed on PBMCs. The CDR3 DNA follows: TGTGCCAGCAGCCCCGGGGGTCTAACTAACTATGGCTACACCTTC. It codes for CASSPGGLTNYGYTF.